These 32 T cell receptor beta chains were sequenced from one sample in a study of T-cell reconstitution after alpha-beta-depleted transplantation in children. As it was prepared, the TCRbeta library received unique molecular identifiers. TCRdb reprocessed the PCR reads with MiXCR, giving one entry per CDR3 protein. The table records about 440,000 distinct CDR3 sequences, 43% of them present only once. Specimen: PBMCs, collected before TCRalphabeta/CD19-depleted stem cell transplant. Receptor source: a girl aged 2-10 years with aplastic anemia, due to receive a stem cell transplant.

As DNA, the CDR3 is TGTGCCAGCAGCTACCTAGGAGTGCAGGGAAGCTATGGCTACACCTTC. This gives the protein CASSYLGVQGSYGYTF. This chain joins TRBV12-3 or TRBV12-4 and TRBJ1-2; D may be TRBD1 (5 bases). Trimming took 6 bases from V and 4 from J, leaving 21 bases between them. The CDR3 is 16 amino acids.

This clonotype was recorded a few times. The rearrangement links TRBV6-1 to TRBJ2-2; 7 nucleotides agree with TRBD2. Germline lookup yields CDR1 MNHNS and CDR2 SASEGT. The ends lost 6 bases at V and 5 bases at J; junction bases unmatched: 15. The CDR3 runs to 17 residues. The CDR3, as DNA: TGTGCCAGCAGAGCTACCCCGGGAGGTAGGGCGACCGGGGAGCTGTTTTTT. Protein: CASRATPGGRATGELFF.

This clonotype has just a few counts. The chain employs TRBV10-2 and TRBJ1-5; 7 nucleotides align to TRBD1. The germline CDR1 and CDR2 sequences are WSHSY and SAAADI. V trimming: 5 bases; J trimming: 7 bases; junction bases outside the gene matches: 8. This CDR3 has 14 residues. The CDR3 spells CASSRDSREQPQHF. The CDR3 region has the DNA TGCGCCAGCAGTAGGGACAGTCGGGAGCAGCCCCAGCATTTT.

This chain uses TRBV27 with TRBJ2-7, with 9 bases lining up with TRBD2. This CDR3 region has 15 residues. The germline CDR1 and CDR2 sequences are MNHEY and SMNVEV (reference sequence). J lost 2 bases, V lost 6 bases, and 8 bases had no gene match. The CDR3 region has the DNA TGTGCCAGCAGGAAGCAGCTAGCGGGGACCTACGAGCAGTACTTC. Translation: CASRKQLAGTYEQYF.

The V and J genes are TRBV20-1 and TRBJ2-7; a weak D match, TRBD2 (5 bases). In germline, CDR1 is DFQATT, CDR2 SNEGSKA (reference sequence). This CDR3 has 15 residues. V gave up 0 bases and J gave up 0 bases, with 12 bases separating them. CDR3 DNA: TGCAGTGCTAGAGATAGGGAGCGGAGCTCCTACGAGCAGTACTTC. Translation gives CSARDRERSSYEQYF.

This clonotype was counted a few times. Here the CDR3 reads CASSQEGQSTTHNEQFF. DNA for the CDR3: TGTGCCAGCAGCCAAGAAGGGCAATCAACAACGCACAATGAGCAGTTCTTC. This chain links TRBV4-2 with TRBJ2-1; the D is unclear. CDR1 is LGHNA and CDR2 is YNFKEQ in the germline V gene. CDR3 length equals 17 residues. Trimming removed 0 bases at V and 5 bases at J, with 17 bases between.

The chain carries TRBV7-8 and TRBJ2-5; the D gene is possibly TRBD1 (5 bases). Looked up from germline, CDR1 is SGHVS and CDR2 is FQNEAQ. The ends were cut back, 3 bases at V and 10 bases at J, with 18 bases in the middle. This CDR3 spans 14 amino acids. The CDR3 protein is CASSFGVQGRVQYF. The CDR3 nucleotides read TGTGCCAGCAGCTTTGGGGTCCAGGGCAGGGTCCAGTACTTC.

DNA for the CDR3: TGTGCCAGCAAGGACGGCACCGGGGAGCTGTTTTTT. Translating gives CASKDGTGELFF. The chain joins TRBV28 to TRBJ2-2, with D hard to call. Germline V gene data show CDR1 as MDHEN and CDR2 as SYDVKM. V was cut by 7 bases and J by 4 bases, with 7 bases left in between. CDR3 length: 12 residues.

This chain uses TRBV5-1 with TRBJ2-5; TRBD2 matches at 7 bases. V lost 5 bases, J lost 3 bases, and 4 bases stayed unmatched. CDR3 length: 13 residues. The V gene's germline CDR1 is SGHRS and CDR2 YFSETQ. Written as DNA, the CDR3 is TGCGCCAGCAGACCTCTAGCGGAAGAGACCCAGTACTTC. Its translation is CASRPLAEETQYF.

The chain uses TRBV20-1 and TRBJ1-2; no firm D call. Germline CDR1 and CDR2: DFQATT and SNEGSKA (reference sequence). The length of the CDR3 is 11 residues. CDR3 in amino acids: CRMGRDHGYTF. For the CDR3, the DNA is TGCAGAATGGGCAGAGACCATGGCTACACCTTC.

The table lists this clonotype with many counts. Written as DNA, the CDR3 is TGTGCCAGCAGTCCTCGTGACAGGGACACCGGGGAGCTGTTTTTT. Translating gives CASSPRDRDTGELFF. This chain connects TRBV12-3 or TRBV12-4 to TRBJ2-2, with 7 bases that match TRBD1. J was trimmed by 3 bases and V by 5 bases; bases with no gene match: 6. The CDR3 sequence is 15 residues long.

This clonotype was detected only a few times. This chain links TRBV20-1 with TRBJ2-1; no reliable D call. The ends were cut back, 7 bases at V and 0 bases at J, with 19 bases in the middle. CDR3 length: 16 residues. Germline CDR1 reads DFQATT; CDR2 reads SNEGSKA (reference sequence). In DNA, the CDR3 is TGCAGTGGCGTCGCCAAGTCGCTTAGCTCCTACAATGAGCAGTTCTTC. Protein sequence: CSGVAKSLSSYNEQFF.

The chain joins TRBV7-2 to TRBJ2-2; D is tentatively TRBD1 or TRBD2 (5 bases each). V shed 0 bases and J shed 0 bases, with 8 bases lying between them. Germline V lookup: CDR1 SGHTA, CDR2 FQGNSA. This CDR3 has 16 amino acids. Here the CDR3 DNA reads TGTGCCAGCAGCTTAGCGGGGACCACGAACACCGGGGAGCTGTTTTTT. It encodes CASSLAGTTNTGELFF.

This clonotype showed up many times. The chain carries TRBV20-1 and TRBJ2-7; 8 bases are a match to TRBD2. V shed 5 bases and J 3 bases; nucleotides not matched to a gene: 3. Germline CDR1 reads DFQATT; CDR2 reads SNEGSKA (reference sequence). The CDR3 sequence is 12 residues long. The chain's CDR3 is CSAGTSGYEQYF. The CDR3 DNA sequence: TGCAGTGCTGGAACTAGCGGCTACGAGCAGTACTTC.

This clonotype was counted at least ten times. J is TRBJ2-3 and V is TRBV29-1; 16 nucleotides agree with TRBD2. Germline V CDR1 and CDR2: SQVTM, ANQGSEA. The CDR3 length is 14 residues. With 7 bases clipped from V and 7 bases from J, the junction kept 5 bases outside the gene matches. The CDR3 region has the DNA TGCAGCGGGGGACTAGCGGGAGGGCCGAATACGCAGTATTTT. Protein: CSGGLAGGPNTQYF.

This clonotype occurred many times. The junction differs from germline at one of its ends, possibly a read error. The chain combines TRBV12-3 or TRBV12-4 with TRBJ2-7; 8 bases align to TRBD1. The CDR3 is made up of 14 amino acids. The DNA for the CDR3 is TGTGCCAGCACTTTACCGGGACAGGTCTACGAGCAGTACTTC. It translates to CASTLPGQVYEQYF.

The chain joins TRBV20-1 to TRBJ2-1, with 10 bases identical to TRBD1. With V trimmed by 7 bases and J by 4 bases, 7 bases remained unmatched. Germline CDR1 reads DFQATT; CDR2 reads SNEGSKA (reference sequence). This CDR3 spans 14 amino acids. In DNA, the CDR3 is TGCAGTGGGATAGACAGGGGGCTTTACAATGAGCAGTTCTTC. Translated, it gives CSGIDRGLYNEQFF.

In this sample, this clonotype turned up many times. V gene TRBV29-1 combines with J gene TRBJ2-7; a weak D match, TRBD2 (6 bases). This CDR3 spans 15 amino acids. Germline V gives CDR1 SQVTM, CDR2 ANQGSEA. Trimming stripped 0 bases from V and 0 bases from J, with 12 bases between. The DNA of the CDR3 is TGCAGCGTTGAAGATCGCGGGGCGAGCTCCTACGAGCAGTACTTC. It specifies CSVEDRGASSYEQYF.

The V gene is TRBV20-1, the J gene TRBJ1-1; 7 bases line up with TRBD1. Germline V gene lookup returns CDR1 DFQATT and CDR2 SNEGSKA (reference sequence). This CDR3 region has 15 residues. V trimming: 3 bases; J trimming: 3 bases; junction bases outside the gene matches: 10. In DNA form, the CDR3 reads TGCAGTGCTAGGGATACCACAGGGGCTCACACTGAAGCTTTCTTT. It translates to CSARDTTGAHTEAFF.

The table lists this clonotype with a few counts. The chain carries TRBV5-1 and TRBJ2-1; D unclear. The CDR3 has 15 amino acids. The germline gives CDR1 SGHRS, CDR2 YFSETQ. Trimming removed 0 bases at V and 7 bases at J, with 14 bases between. The chain's CDR3 is CASSLAPLLGNEQFF. The CDR3 DNA reads TGCGCCAGCAGCTTGGCCCCTCTACTGGGTAATGAGCAGTTCTTC. The whole variable domain, remainder taken from reference TRBV5-1 and TRBJ2-1, is KAGVTQTPRYLIKTRGQQVTLSCSPISGHRSVSWYQQTPGQGLQFLFEYFSETQRNKGNFPGRFSGRQFSNSRSEMNVSTLELGDSALYLCASSLAPLLGNEQFFGPGTRLTVL.

The rearrangement joins TRBV7-9 to TRBJ1-5, with 11 bases lining up with TRBD1. The CDR3 contains 15 residues. The V gene end was trimmed by 5 bases and the J gene end by 1 base; junction bases not matched to a gene: 1. CDR1 SEHNR and CDR2 FQNEAQ come from the germline V gene (reference sequence). The CDR3 DNA is TGTGCCAGCAGCGGGACAGGGGGAAGCAATCAGCCCCAGCATTTT. Protein: CASSGTGGSNQPQHF.

This clonotype was seen ten or more times. The gene calls are TRBV7-8 and TRBJ1-4, with D uncertain. The CDR3 sequence is 14 residues long. The V gene's germline CDR1 is SGHVS and CDR2 FQNEAQ. V shed 3 bases and J shed 8 bases, with 13 bases lying between them. DNA of the CDR3: TGTGCCAGCAGCTTGCTGCCCCGCGGCGAAAAACTGTTTTTT. Encoded protein: CASSLLPRGEKLFF.

The chain links TRBV5-1 to TRBJ2-7; weak D call: TRBD2 (5 bases). CDR3 size: 15 residues. CDR1 SGHRS and CDR2 YFSETQ come from the germline V gene. Trimming removed 0 bases at V and 2 bases at J, with 12 bases between. CDR3 DNA: TGCGCCAGCAGCTTGGAAGTGATGAGGGCCTACGAGCAGTACTTC. Its protein is CASSLEVMRAYEQYF. The full variable domain, with the rest looked up from reference TRBV5-1 and TRBJ2-7, is KAGVTQTPRYLIKTRGQQVTLSCSPISGHRSVSWYQQTPGQGLQFLFEYFSETQRNKGNFPGRFSGRQFSNSRSEMNVSTLELGDSALYLCASSLEVMRAYEQYFGPGTRLTVT.

The J gene is TRBJ2-1, the V gene TRBV29-1; 10 positions agree with TRBD1. The CDR3 covers 15 residues. Losses at the gene ends were 1 base for V and 5 bases for J; bases not matched to a gene: 5. CDR1 and CDR2 from the germline V gene are SQVTM and ANQGSEA. The CDR3, as DNA: TGCAGCGTTGAAGGCCGACAGGGGGCTGACAATGAGCAGTTCTTC. This translates into CSVEGRQGADNEQFF.

This clonotype has more than one count but fewer than ten. The chain uses TRBV28 and TRBJ1-2; 7 bases are a match to TRBD1. Germline CDR1 reads MDHEN; CDR2 reads SYDVKM. With 11 bases clipped from V and 8 bases from J, the junction kept 11 bases outside the gene matches. CDR3 length equals 12 residues. CDR3 bases: TGTGCCGGGCTAACAGGGGATAGCGGCTACACCTTC. Translating it yields CAGLTGDSGYTF.

This clonotype was seen at least ten times. The rearrangement links TRBV28 to TRBJ1-2; D might be TRBD1 (5 bases). This CDR3 contains 15 residues. The V end was cut by 6 bases, the J end by 7 bases, with 21 bases between. The germline V gene has CDR1 MDHEN and CDR2 SYDVKM. The CDR3 DNA sequence: TGTGCCAGCAGATATACCGGGACGGTGAGGGGTGGCTACACCTTC. Residues: CASRYTGTVRGGYTF.

This clonotype was counted between two and nine times. The rearrangement links TRBV7-3 to TRBJ2-2; a weak D match, TRBD1 (7 bases). Trimming left V 5 bases short and J 6 bases short, with 16 bases between. Germline CDR1 SGHTA, CDR2 FQGTGA. The CDR3 sequence is 15 residues long. This chain's CDR3 is CASSLATGLSGELFF. The CDR3 nucleotides are TGTGCCAGCAGCCTAGCGACAGGGTTGTCCGGGGAGCTGTTTTTT.

The chain joins TRBV6-5 to TRBJ2-1; 7 bases are a match to TRBD2. The V gene's germline CDR1 is MNHEY and CDR2 SVGAGI. J was trimmed by 7 bases and V by 6 bases; bases with no gene match: 12. This CDR3 spans 15 amino acids. The CDR3 DNA sequence: TGTGCCAGCAGCTACCCCGGGACTACCTCGAATGAGCAGTTCTTC. This encodes CASSYPGTTSNEQFF.

As for this clonotype: One end of the junction fails to match germline, which may point to a read error. V gene TRBV20-1 combines with J gene TRBJ1-1; the D gene is possibly TRBD1 (6 bases). CDR1 is DFQATT, CDR2 SNEGSKA, per germline (reference sequence). CDR3 size: 12 residues. CDR3 coding DNA: TGCGGTGCTAGTACGGGGGCCACTGAAGCTTTCTTT. This codes for CGASTGATEAFF.

The chain is built from TRBV9 and TRBJ1-4; D perhaps matches TRBD1 (5 bases). CDR1 is SGDLS and CDR2 is YYNGEE in the germline V gene. The length of the CDR3 is 14 residues. V was trimmed by 1 base and J by 7 bases, leaving 11 bases between them. For the CDR3, the DNA is TGTGCCAGCAGCGTACGTGCAGGGCGTGAAAAACTGTTTTTT. Amino acids: CASSVRAGREKLFF.

The rearrangement links TRBV28 to TRBJ2-7; unclear D gene. Trimming took off 0 bases at V and 7 bases at J, with 19 bases between the two ends. The CDR3 runs to 16 residues. The germline CDR1 and CDR2 sequences are MDHEN and SYDVKM. CDR3 coding DNA: TGTGCCAGCAGTTTATGGTACAGAACACTACGTGTAGAGCAGTACTTC. Translated, it gives CASSLWYRTLRVEQYF. Full variable domain (remainder filled in from reference TRBV28 and TRBJ2-7): DVKVTQSSRYLVKRTGEKVFLECVQDMDHENMFWYRQDPGLGLRLIYFSYDVKMKEKGDIPEGYSVSREKKERFSLILESASTNQTSMYLCASSLWYRTLRVEQYFGPGTRLTVT.

Many counts were recorded for this clonotype. This chain uses TRBV5-1 with TRBJ2-5; D tentatively fits TRBD1 or TRBD2 (5 bases each). CDR3 size: 13 residues. The ends were cut back, 3 bases at V and 5 bases at J, with 11 bases in the middle. Germline assignment: CDR1 SGHRS and CDR2 YFSETQ. The CDR3 DNA reads as TGCGCCAGCAGCTGGGGGATCCGGGAGACCCAGTACTTC. Translating gives CASSWGIRETQYF.